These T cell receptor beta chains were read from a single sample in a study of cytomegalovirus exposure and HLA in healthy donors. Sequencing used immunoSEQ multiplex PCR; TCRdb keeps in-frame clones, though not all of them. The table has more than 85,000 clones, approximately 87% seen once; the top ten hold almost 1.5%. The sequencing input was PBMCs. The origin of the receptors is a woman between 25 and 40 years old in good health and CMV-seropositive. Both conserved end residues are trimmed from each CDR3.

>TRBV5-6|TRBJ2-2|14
ASSFFASGDTGELF
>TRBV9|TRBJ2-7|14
ASSVGSGGVTYEQY
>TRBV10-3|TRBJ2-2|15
AISESAGGINTGELF
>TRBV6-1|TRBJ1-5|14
ASSDDRAYSNQPQH
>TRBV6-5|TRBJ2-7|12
ASSYVGTGYEQY
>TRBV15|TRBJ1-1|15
ATSRDVVGHMNTEAF
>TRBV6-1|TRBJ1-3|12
ASRPRGTGNTIY
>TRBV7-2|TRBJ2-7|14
ASSPLPGGGQSEQY
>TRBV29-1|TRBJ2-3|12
SVAVGQGTDTQY
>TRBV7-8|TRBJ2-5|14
ASSSRSGGAGETQY
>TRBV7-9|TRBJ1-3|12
ASSREFSGNTIY
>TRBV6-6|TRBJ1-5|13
ASSYSSSTNQPQH